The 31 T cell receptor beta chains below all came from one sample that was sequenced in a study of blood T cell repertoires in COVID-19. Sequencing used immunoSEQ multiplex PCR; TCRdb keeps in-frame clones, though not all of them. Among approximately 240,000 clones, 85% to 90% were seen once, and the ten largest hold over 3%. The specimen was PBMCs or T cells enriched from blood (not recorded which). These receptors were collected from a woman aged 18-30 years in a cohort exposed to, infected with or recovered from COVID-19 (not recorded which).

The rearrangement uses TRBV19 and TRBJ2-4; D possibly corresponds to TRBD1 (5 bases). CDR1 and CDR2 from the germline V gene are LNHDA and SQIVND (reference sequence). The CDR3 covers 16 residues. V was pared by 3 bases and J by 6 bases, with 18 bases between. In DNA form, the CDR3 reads TGTGCCAGTAGTATCTCCGGGCCCACAGGTTCAAACATTCAGTACTTC. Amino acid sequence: CASSISGPTGSNIQYF.

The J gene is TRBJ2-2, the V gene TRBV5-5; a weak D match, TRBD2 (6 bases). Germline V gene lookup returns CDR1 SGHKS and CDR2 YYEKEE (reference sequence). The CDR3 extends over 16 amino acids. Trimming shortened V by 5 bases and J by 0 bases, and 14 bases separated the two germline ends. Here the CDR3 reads CASRGLGGANTGELFF. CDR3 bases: TGTGCCAGCAGGGGACTGGGCGGGGCGAACACCGGGGAGCTGTTTTTT. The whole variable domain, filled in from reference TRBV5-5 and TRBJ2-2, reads DAGVTQSPTHLIKTRGQQVTLRCSPISGHKSVSWYQQVLGQGPQFIFQYYEKEERGRGNFPDRFSARQFPNYSSELNVNALLLGDSALYLCASRGLGGANTGELFFGEGSRLTVL.

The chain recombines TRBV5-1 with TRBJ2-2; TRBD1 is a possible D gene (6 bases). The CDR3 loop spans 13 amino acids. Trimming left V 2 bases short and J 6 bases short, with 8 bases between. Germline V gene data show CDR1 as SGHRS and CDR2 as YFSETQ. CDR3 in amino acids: CASSFTGSGELFF. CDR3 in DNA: TGCGCCAGCAGCTTTACAGGGTCCGGGGAGCTGTTTTTT. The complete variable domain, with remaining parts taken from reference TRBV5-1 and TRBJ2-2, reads KAGVTQTPRYLIKTRGQQVTLSCSPISGHRSVSWYQQTPGQGLQFLFEYFSETQRNKGNFPGRFSGRQFSNSRSEMNVSTLELGDSALYLCASSFTGSGELFFGEGSRLTVL.

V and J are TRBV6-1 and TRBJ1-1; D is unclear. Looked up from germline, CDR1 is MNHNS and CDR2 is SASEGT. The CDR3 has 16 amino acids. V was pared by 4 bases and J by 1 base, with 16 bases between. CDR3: CASSVSLVGSNTEAFF. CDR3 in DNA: TGTGCCAGCAGTGTATCTCTAGTAGGTTCGAACACTGAAGCTTTCTTT.

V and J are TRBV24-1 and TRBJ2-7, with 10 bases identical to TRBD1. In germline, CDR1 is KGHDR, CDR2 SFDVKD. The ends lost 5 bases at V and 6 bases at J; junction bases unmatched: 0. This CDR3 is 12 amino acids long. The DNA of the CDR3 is TGTGCCACCAGTGGACAGGGGGCCGAGCAGTACTTC. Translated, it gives CATSGQGAEQYF.

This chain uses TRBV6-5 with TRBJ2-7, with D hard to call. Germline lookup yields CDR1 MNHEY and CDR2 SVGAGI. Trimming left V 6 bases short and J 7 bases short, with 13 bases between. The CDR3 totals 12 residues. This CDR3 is CASRSTAGEQYF. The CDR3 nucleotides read TGTGCCAGCAGATCGACCGCCGGGGAGCAGTACTTC.

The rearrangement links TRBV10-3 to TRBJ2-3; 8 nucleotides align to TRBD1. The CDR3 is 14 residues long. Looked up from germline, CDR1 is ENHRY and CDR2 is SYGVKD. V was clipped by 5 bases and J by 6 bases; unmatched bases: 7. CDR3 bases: TGTGCCATCAGTCCCTCGGACAGGGCGGATACGCAGTATTTT. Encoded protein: CAISPSDRADTQYF.

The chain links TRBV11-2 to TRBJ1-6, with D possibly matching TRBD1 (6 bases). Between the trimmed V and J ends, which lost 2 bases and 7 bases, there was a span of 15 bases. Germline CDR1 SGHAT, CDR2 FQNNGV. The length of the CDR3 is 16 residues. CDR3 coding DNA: TGTGCCAGCAGCTTATCAGGACAGAATTTAAATTCACCCCTCCACTTT. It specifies CASSLSGQNLNSPLHF.

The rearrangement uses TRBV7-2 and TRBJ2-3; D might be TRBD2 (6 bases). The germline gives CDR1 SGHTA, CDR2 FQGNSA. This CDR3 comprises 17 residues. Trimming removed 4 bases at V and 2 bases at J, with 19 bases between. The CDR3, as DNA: TGTGCCAGCAGCTCCCCCGGCCGGGGAGGTTTCACAGATACGCAGTATTTT. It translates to CASSSPGRGGFTDTQYF.

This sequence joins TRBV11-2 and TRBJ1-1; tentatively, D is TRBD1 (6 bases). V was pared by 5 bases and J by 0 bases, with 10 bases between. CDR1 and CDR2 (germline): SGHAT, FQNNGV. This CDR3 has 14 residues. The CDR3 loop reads CASSPGQLNTEAFF. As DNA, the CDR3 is TGTGCCAGCAGCCCAGGACAGTTGAACACTGAAGCTTTCTTT.

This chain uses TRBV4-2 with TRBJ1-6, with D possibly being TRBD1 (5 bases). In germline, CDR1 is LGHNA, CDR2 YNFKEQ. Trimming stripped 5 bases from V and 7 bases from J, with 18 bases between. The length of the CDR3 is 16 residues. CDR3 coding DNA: TGTGCCAGCAGCGAGAAGGACACAGCCCGGAATTCACCCCTCCACTTT. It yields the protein CASSEKDTARNSPLHF.

The CDR3 sequence is CASSSGGADGNTIYF. CDR3 sequence (DNA): TGTGCCAGCAGTTCTGGAGGGGCCGATGGAAACACCATATATTTT. The V gene is TRBV28, the J gene TRBJ1-3, with a tentative D call TRBD1 (5 bases). The CDR3 runs to 15 residues. Looked up from germline, CDR1 is MDHEN and CDR2 is SYDVKM. V was cut by 4 bases and J by 3 bases, with 13 bases left in between.

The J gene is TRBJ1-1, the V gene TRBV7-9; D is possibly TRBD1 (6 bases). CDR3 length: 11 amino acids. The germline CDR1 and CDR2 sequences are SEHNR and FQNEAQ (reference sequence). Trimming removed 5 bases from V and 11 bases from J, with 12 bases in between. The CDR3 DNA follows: TGTGCCAGCAGCCCCGGTGGGGGCGCTTTCTTT. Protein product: CASSPGGGAFF.

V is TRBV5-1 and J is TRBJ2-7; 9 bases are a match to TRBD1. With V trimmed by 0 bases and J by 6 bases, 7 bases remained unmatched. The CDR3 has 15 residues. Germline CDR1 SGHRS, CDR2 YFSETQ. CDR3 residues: CASSLEGQGQGEQYF. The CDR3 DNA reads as TGCGCCAGCAGCTTGGAGGGACAGGGTCAGGGCGAGCAGTACTTC.

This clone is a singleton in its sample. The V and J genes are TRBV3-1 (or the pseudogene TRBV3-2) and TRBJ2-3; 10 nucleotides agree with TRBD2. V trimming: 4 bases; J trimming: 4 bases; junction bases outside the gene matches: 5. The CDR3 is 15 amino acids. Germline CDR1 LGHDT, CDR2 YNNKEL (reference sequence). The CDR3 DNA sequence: TGTGCCAGCAGCCCACTAGCGGGAAATCCAGATACGCAGTATTTT. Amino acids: CASSPLAGNPDTQYF.

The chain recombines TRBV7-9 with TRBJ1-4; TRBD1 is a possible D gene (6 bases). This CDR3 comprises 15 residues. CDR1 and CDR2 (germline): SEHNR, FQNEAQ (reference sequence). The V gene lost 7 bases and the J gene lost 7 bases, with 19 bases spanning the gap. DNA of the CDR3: TGTGCCAGCACACCGATACAGGGATCGGGTGAAAAACTGTTTTTT. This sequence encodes CASTPIQGSGEKLFF.

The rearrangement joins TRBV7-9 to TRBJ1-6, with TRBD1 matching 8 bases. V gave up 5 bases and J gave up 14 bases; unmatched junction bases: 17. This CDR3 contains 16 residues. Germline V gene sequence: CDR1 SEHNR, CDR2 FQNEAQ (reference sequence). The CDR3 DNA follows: TGTGCCAGCAGCCCCTCCCTCGACAGGGGAGAAGTCACCCTCCACTTT. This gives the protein CASSPSLDRGEVTLHF. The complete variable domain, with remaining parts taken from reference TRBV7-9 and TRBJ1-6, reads DTGVSQNPRHKITKRGQNVTFRCDPISEHNRLYWYRQTLGQGPEFLTYFQNEAQLEKSRLLSDRFSAERPKGSFSTLEIQRTEQGDSAMYLCASSPSLDRGEVTLHFGNGTRLTVT.

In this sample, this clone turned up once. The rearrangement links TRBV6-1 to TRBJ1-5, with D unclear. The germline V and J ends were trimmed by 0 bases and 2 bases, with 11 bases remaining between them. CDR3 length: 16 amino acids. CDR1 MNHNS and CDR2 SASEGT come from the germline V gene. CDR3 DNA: TGTGCCAGCAGTGAAGCTTTTTTCACAGGCAATCAGCCCCAGCATTTT. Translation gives CASSEAFFTGNQPQHF.

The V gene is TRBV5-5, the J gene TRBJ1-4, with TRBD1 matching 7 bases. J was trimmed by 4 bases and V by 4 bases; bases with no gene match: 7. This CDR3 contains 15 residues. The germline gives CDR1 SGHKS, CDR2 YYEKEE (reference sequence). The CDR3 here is CASSPTTGLNEKLFF. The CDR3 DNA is TGTGCCAGCAGCCCTACGACAGGGCTTAATGAAAAACTGTTTTTT.

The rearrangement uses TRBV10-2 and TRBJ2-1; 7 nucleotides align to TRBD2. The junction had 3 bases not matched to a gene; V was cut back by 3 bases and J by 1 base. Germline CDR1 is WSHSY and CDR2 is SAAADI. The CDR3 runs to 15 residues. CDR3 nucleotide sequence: TGCGCCAGCAGTGAACAGCGGGGTTCCTACAATGAGCAGTTCTTC. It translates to CASSEQRGSYNEQFF.

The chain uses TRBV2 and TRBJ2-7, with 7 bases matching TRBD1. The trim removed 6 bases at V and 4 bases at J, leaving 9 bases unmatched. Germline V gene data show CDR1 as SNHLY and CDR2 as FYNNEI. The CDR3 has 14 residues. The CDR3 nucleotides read TGTGCCAGCAGGGGGGACAGTGACTTTTACGAGCAGTACTTC. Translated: CASRGDSDFYEQYF.

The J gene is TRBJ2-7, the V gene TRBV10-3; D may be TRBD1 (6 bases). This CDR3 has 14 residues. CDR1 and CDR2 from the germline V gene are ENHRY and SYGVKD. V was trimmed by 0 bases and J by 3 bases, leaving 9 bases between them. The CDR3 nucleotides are TGTGCCATCAGTGAGTCCCGAGGGGGCTACGAGCAGTACTTC. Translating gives CAISESRGGYEQYF.

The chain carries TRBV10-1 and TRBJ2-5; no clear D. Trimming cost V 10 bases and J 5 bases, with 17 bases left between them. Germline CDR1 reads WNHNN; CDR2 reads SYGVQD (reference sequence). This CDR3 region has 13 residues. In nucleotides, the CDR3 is TGCGCCACCAGCTCTCAGAAGTATGAGACCCAGTACTTC. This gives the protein CATSSQKYETQYF.

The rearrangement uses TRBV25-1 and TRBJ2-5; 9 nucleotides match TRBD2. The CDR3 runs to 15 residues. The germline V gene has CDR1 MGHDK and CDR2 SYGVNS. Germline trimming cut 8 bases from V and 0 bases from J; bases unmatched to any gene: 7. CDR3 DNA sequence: TGTGCCAGCGCCAGCGGGGGGACGTACCAAGAGACCCAGTACTTC. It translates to CASASGGTYQETQYF.

The chain's CDR3 is CASSVDRGAISYTF. The CDR3 DNA is TGTGCCAGCAGCGTAGATCGGGGGGCAATTAGCTACACCTTC. The chain uses TRBV9 and TRBJ1-2; possibly TRBD1 for D (6 bases). The CDR3 contains 14 residues. V lost 0 bases and J lost 9, with 15 bases in between. Germline V gene sequence: CDR1 SGDLS, CDR2 YYNGEE.

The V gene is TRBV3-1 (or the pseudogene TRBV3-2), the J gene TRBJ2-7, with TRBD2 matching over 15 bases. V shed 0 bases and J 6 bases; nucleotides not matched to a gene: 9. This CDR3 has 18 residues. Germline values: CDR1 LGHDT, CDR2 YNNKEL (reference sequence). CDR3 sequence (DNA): TGTGCCAGCAGCCAAGATTTTTGGACTAGCGGGGGGGCCGTCGAGCAGTACTTC. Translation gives CASSQDFWTSGGAVEQYF.

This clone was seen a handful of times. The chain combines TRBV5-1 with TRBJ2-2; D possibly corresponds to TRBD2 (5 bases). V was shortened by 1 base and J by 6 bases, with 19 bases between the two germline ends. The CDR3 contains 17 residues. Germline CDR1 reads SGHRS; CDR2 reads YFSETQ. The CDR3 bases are TGCGCCAGCAGCTTGCACGGTGGCGCCGGAGGTTCCGGGGAGCTGTTTTTT. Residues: CASSLHGGAGGSGELFF. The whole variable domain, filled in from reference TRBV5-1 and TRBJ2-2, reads KAGVTQTPRYLIKTRGQQVTLSCSPISGHRSVSWYQQTPGQGLQFLFEYFSETQRNKGNFPGRFSGRQFSNSRSEMNVSTLELGDSALYLCASSLHGGAGGSGELFFGEGSRLTVL.

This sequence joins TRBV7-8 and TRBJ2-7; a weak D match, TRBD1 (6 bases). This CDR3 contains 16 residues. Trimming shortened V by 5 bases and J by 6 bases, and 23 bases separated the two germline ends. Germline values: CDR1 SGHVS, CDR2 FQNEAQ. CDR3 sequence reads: CASSAPPPQGAGEQYF. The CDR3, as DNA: TGTGCCAGCAGCGCCCCACCCCCACAGGGTGCGGGCGAGCAGTACTTC.

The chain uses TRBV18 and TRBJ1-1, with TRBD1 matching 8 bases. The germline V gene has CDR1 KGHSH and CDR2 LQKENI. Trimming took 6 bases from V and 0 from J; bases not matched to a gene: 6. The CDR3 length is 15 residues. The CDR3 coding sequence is TGTGCCAGCTCTCAACAGGGGGAAATGAACACTGAAGCTTTCTTT. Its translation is CASSQQGEMNTEAFF.

The CDR3 sequence: CASSIDMGQVNTEAFF. The CDR3 DNA follows: TGTGCCAGTAGTATTGATATGGGACAGGTGAACACTGAAGCTTTCTTT. The V and J genes are TRBV19 and TRBJ1-1; 8 bases are shared with TRBD1. There are 16 residues in the CDR3. V was clipped by 3 bases and J by 0 bases; unmatched bases: 6. The germline V gene encodes CDR1 LNHDA and CDR2 SQIVND (reference sequence).

Here the CDR3 reads CARSGGGPGDEQFF. CDR3 in DNA: TGTGCCAGAAGCGGCGGGGGACCGGGGGATGAGCAGTTCTTC. The rearrangement links TRBV5-3 to TRBJ2-1; 7 nucleotides match TRBD2. TRBV5-3 is designated an ORF whose function remains uncertain. J gave up 8 bases and V 4 bases, and 9 bases lay outside the gene matches. The CDR3 runs 14 residues.